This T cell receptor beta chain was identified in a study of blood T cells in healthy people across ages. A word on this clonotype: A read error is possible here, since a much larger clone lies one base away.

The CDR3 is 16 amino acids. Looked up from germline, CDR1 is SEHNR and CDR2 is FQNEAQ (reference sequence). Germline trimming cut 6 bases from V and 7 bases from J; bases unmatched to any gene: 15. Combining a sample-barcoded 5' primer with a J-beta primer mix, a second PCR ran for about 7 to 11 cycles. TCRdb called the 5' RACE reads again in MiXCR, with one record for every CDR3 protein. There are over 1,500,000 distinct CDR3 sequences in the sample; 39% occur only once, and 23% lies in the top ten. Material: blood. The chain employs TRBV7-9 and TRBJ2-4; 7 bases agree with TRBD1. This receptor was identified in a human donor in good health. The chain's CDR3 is CASSSCRGKIGNIQYF. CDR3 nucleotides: TGTGCCAGCAGTTCATGCAGGGGGAAGATTGGTAACATTCAGTACTTC.